This T cell receptor (beta chain) was obtained from a study of beta chain features in type 1 diabetes. Overall study findings and caveats: Moderately but significantly shorter TCRB CDR3s were found in Type 1 diabetes patients in all four CD4+ subsets. More deletions and fewer insertions at VDJ junctions were seen in type 1 diabetes patients. Among patients, naive, central memory and Treg TCRB repertoires appeared more similar than among healthy donors. Sequencing used cDNA, and cells with high TCR expression could therefore be over-represented.

Investigators reverse transcribed all isolated RNA, so they sequenced expressed TCRB transcripts. Sequenced by immunoSEQ multiplex PCR; TCRdb stores in-frame clones only, minus some. Of about 270,000 clones listed, approximately 15% are singletons. It was via CD45RO/CCR7/CD25/CD127/CD95/CD27 that CD4+ naive, central memory, regulatory and stem cell-like memory cells were sorted. The CDR3 is 12 residues long. V lost 4 bases and J 5 bases, leaving 7 bases between the germline ends. CDR1 and CDR2 (germline): SGHTA, FQGNSA. This clone was seen a handful of times. Its target is unknown. V is TRBV7-2 and J is TRBJ2-3; TRBD2 might be the D (6 bases). The origin of this receptor is a man aged 25 to 40 with type 1 diabetes. The specimen was naive CD4+ T cells from blood. CDR3 sequence (DNA): TGTGCCAGCAGCTGGGGAGGAGATACGCAGTATTTT. Amino acids: CASSWGGDTQYF.